This TCR beta chain was sequenced for a study of blood T cell repertoires in COVID-19. The authors' processing: The authors estimated nucleated cell counts from reference gene primer amplification. Using immunoSEQ multiplex PCR, the repertoire was profiled, and TCRdb retains in-frame clones only, with some absent. The V and J calls and the clone size are those of that table, but D and trimming were determined from the DNA. In the table there are approximately 380,000 clones, 85% of which are singletons. CDR1 and CDR2 from the germline V gene are SGDLS and YYNGEE. The CDR3 has 14 residues. Trimming took off 4 bases at V and 10 bases at J, with 15 bases between the two ends.

The rearrangement uses TRBV9 and TRBJ1-6; tentative D call: TRBD1 (5 bases). Sequenced input: peripheral blood. The sequence was obtained from a woman aged 18-29 years with acute or convalescent COVID-19. This CDR3 reads CASSPSGGSSPLHF. CDR3 in DNA: TGTGCCAGCAGCCCTAGCGGGGGGTCATCACCCCTCCACTTT.